A selection of T cell receptor beta chains follows, all from one sample in a study of cytomegalovirus exposure and HLA in healthy donors. Some clones are missing from TCRdb's copy, which holds only in-frame ones; the method was immunoSEQ multiplex PCR. The data contain roughly 150,000 clones, around 81% of them singletons. What was sequenced was PBMCs. The receptors here all came from a man younger than 40 in good health and CMV-seropositive. CDR3s include the opening cysteine and the closing phenylalanine or tryptophan. D genes are given only for firm matches. Clone size is given for some rows only: seen once, a few or many times, or a class if the clone is expanded.

J gene | clone size | D gene | V gene | CDR3 DNA | CDR3 protein
TRBJ2-3 | once | TRBD1 | TRBV7-3 | TGTGCCAGCAGCCCCTCGGACAGGGTGGGTTCCGGCACGCAGTATTTT | CASSPSDRVGSGTQYF
TRBJ2-7 | . | TRBD1 | TRBV5-8 | TGTGCCAGCACCTTAGGGGGCGGTAGCTCTTACGAGCAGTACTTC | CASTLGGGSSYEQYF
TRBJ1-1 | . | TRBD1 | TRBV19 | TGTGCCAGTAGTTCCGGACAGGGGAACACTGAAGCTTTCTTT | CASSSGQGNTEAFF
TRBJ1-5 | . | . | TRBV29-1 | TGCAGCGTGGAGGGTACTGAGCATTTT | CSVEGTEHF
TRBJ1-1 | . | . | TRBV27 | TGTGCCAGCAGTTCCGACAGCGCTCTCATGAACACTGAAGCTTTCTTT | CASSSDSALMNTEAFF
TRBJ2-5 | . | TRBD2 | TRBV27 | TGTGCCAGCAGTTTCGGGGGGATCCAGTACTTC | CASSFGGIQYF
TRBJ1-5 | . | . | TRBV7-3 | TGTGCCAGCAGGGACGAGAGGCAGGGAAGCAATCAGCCCCAGCATTTT | CASRDERQGSNQPQHF
TRBJ2-5 | once | TRBD2 | TRBV5-1 | TGCGCCAGCAGCCCCGGGGGGGCGCGGGAGACCCAGTACTTC | CASSPGGARETQYF
TRBJ1-1 | . | TRBD1 | TRBV27 | TGTGCCAGCAGGGACAGGGGCTCTAACACTGAAGCTTTCTTT | CASRDRGSNTEAFF
TRBJ2-1 | . | . | TRBV27 | TGTGCCAGCAGTTTAATAGACAGGTCCTCGTCCTACAATGAGCAGTTCTTC | CASSLIDRSSSYNEQFF
TRBJ2-2 | . | TRBD2 | TRBV15 | TGTGCCACCAGCAGACCTACTAGCGGGGAGAACACCGGGGAGCTGTTTTTT | CATSRPTSGENTGELFF
TRBJ1-2 | . | . | TRBV2 | TGTGCCAGCAGCGCCGTACCAGTTAACTATGGCTACACCTTC | CASSAVPVNYGYTF
TRBJ2-3 | . | TRBD2 | TRBV7-2 | TGTGCCAGCAGCTTAGATTTGCTAGCGGGGGGAACAGATACGCAGTATTTT | CASSLDLLAGGTDTQYF
TRBJ2-2 | medium-sized | TRBD1 | TRBV14 | TGTGCCAGCAGCCGACAGGGGGCCCTCACCGGGGAGCTGTTTTTT | CASSRQGALTGELFF
TRBJ1-5 | . | TRBD1 | TRBV6-5 | TGTGCCAGCAGTTTGGGACAGGCTAGCAATCAGCCCCAGCATTTT | CASSLGQASNQPQHF
TRBJ1-4 | . | . | TRBV6-1 | TGTGCCAGCAGTGATGAGAACAGGGCAGGGGAAAAACTGTTTTTT | CASSDENRAGEKLFF
TRBJ2-1 | many | TRBD1 | TRBV6-4 | TGTGCCAGCAGTCTCGGACAGGGCTATGAGCAGTTCTTC | CASSLGQGYEQFF
TRBJ2-7 | . | TRBD1 | TRBV5-1 | TGCGCCAGCAGCTTGGAGGACAGGGCCTACGAGCAGTACTTC | CASSLEDRAYEQYF
TRBJ1-1 | . | TRBD1 | TRBV7-2 | TGTGCCAGCAGCCGAAACGGACAGGGGGGGACTGAAGCTTTCTTT | CASSRNGQGGTEAFF
TRBJ1-3 | . | . | TRBV11-3 | TGTGCCAGCAGCTTAAGGGGTCCTGGAAACACCATATATTTT | CASSLRGPGNTIYF
TRBJ1-1 | few | . | TRBV9 | TGTGCCAGCAGCGTAAAACAGGGCGGGGGCACTGAAGCTTTCTTT | CASSVKQGGGTEAFF
TRBJ1-5 | . | . | TRBV19 | TGTGCCAGTAGTATCGGGGGGTCGGGGTATCAGCCCCAGCATTTT | CASSIGGSGYQPQHF
TRBJ2-7 | . | TRBD2 | TRBV27 | TGTGCCAGCAGTTTAAGTTCTACTAGCGGGGGCCACGAGCAGTACTTC | CASSLSSTSGGHEQYF
TRBJ2-4 | . | TRBD1 | TRBV28 | TGTGCCAGCCGGGACAGGGGGTTATCAGACAAAAACATTCAGTACTTC | CASRDRGLSDKNIQYF
TRBJ1-4 | . | TRBD1 | TRBV5-1 | TGCGCCAGCAGCTTGGCAGGGACAGGGAACGAAAAACTGTTTTTT | CASSLAGTGNEKLFF
TRBJ2-5 | . | . | TRBV29-1 | TGCAGCGTTGGAGTGCGGGTTGGGGAGACCCAGTACTTC | CSVGVRVGETQYF
TRBJ1-5 | few | TRBD1 | TRBV6-6 | TGTGCCAGCAGTTACGCTCGACAGGGGGGGAATCAGCCCCAGCATTTT | CASSYARQGGNQPQHF
TRBJ1-1 | . | . | TRBV7-3 | TGTGCCAGCAGCCCCCTGGCCCGCAACACTGAAGCTTTCTTT | CASSPLARNTEAFF
TRBJ2-2 | . | . | TRBV7-7 | TGTGCTAGCAGCGTGGACAGAACCGGGGAGCTGTTTTTT | CASSVDRTGELFF
TRBJ2-1 | . | TRBD2 | TRBV5-1 | TGCGCCAGCAGCCTCGGGACTACCTATAGCAATGAGCAGTTCTTC | CASSLGTTYSNEQFF
TRBJ2-7 | . | TRBD2 | TRBV19 | TGTGCCAGTAGTCACCGGGTAGCGGGGGGTAGCGAGCAGTACTTC | CASSHRVAGGSEQYF
TRBJ1-2 | . | . | TRBV7-3 | TGTGCCAGCAGCTATGGGCGGCGGGACCGATATGGCTACACCTTC | CASSYGRRDRYGYTF
TRBJ2-7 | . | . | TRBV14 | TGTGCCAGCAGCCAAACCGCAGTTACGGGCGAGCAGTACTTC | CASSQTAVTGEQYF
TRBJ2-7 | many | . | TRBV18 | TGTGCCAGCTCCGGCGCAGGGGACGAGCAGTACTTC | CASSGAGDEQYF
TRBJ2-2 | . | TRBD2 | TRBV7-9 | TGTGCCAGCAGGTCTCCGGGACTAGCGGGCGAAAAGCACACCGGGGAGCTGTTTTTT | CASRSPGLAGEKHTGELFF
TRBJ1-1 | . | . | TRBV4-1 | TGCGCCAGCAGCCAACAGACAGGAGTGAACACTGAAGCTTTCTTT | CASSQQTGVNTEAFF
TRBJ2-3 | . | . | TRBV7-8 | TGTGCCAGCAGCCCCGAGGGGGGGGCGTCAGATACGCAGTATTTT | CASSPEGGASDTQYF
TRBJ2-7 | . | TRBD2 | TRBV2 | TGTGCCAGCAGGATACTAGCGGGGGGATCCCTCGAGCAGTACTTC | CASRILAGGSLEQYF
TRBJ2-1 | . | . | TRBV9 | TGTGCCAGCAGGTCAGGGCTAGTCGGTGAGCAGTTCTTC | CASRSGLVGEQFF
TRBJ2-3 | . | . | TRBV7-6 | TGTGCCAGCAGCTTGACTGGTGGCGAGGGCACAGATACGCAGTATTTT | CASSLTGGEGTDTQYF
TRBJ1-5 | . | . | TRBV27 | TGTGCCAGCAGTTGGAGGGAAAATCAGCCCCAGCATTTT | CASSWRENQPQHF
TRBJ2-1 | . | . | TRBV7-8 | TGTGCCAGCAGCTTAGTAACGGGGGGCTATGAGCAGTTCTTC | CASSLVTGGYEQFF
TRBJ1-1 | . | TRBD1 | TRBV2 | TGTGCCAGCAGTGAAAGACAGGGATCGGTCCAAGCTTTCTTT | CASSERQGSVQAFF
TRBJ2-1 | . | TRBD2 | TRBV15 | TGTGCCACCAGCTTGAACCCCCGCCCGGGGGGGCCCGGGAATGAGCAGTTCTTC | CATSLNPRPGGPGNEQFF
TRBJ2-2 | . | . | TRBV6-4 | TGTGCCAGCAGTGCTCAGGGCGACACCGGGGAGCTGTTTTTT | CASSAQGDTGELFF
TRBJ1-2 | . | . | TRBV6-5 | TGTGCCAGCACCCCGGGGAGGGGGACTTATGGCTACACCTTC | CASTPGRGTYGYTF
TRBJ2-5 | . | TRBD1 | TRBV6-5 | TGTGCCAGCAGTCCCGGGACAGGGGGCTTCTTGGCCCAGTACTTC | CASSPGTGGFLAQYF
TRBJ2-1 | . | . | TRBV5-1 | TGCGCCAGCAGCTGGGGGCCGGAGTCCTACAATGAGCAGTTCTTC | CASSWGPESYNEQFF
TRBJ1-1 | . | . | TRBV19 | TGTGCCAGTAGCCCGGATCGGGAGAAAGCTTTCTTT | CASSPDREKAFF
TRBJ1-4 | . | TRBD1 | TRBV9 | TGTGCCAGCAGCGTACTTGGGGGGACAACAGGGGATGAAAAACTGTTTTTT | CASSVLGGTTGDEKLFF
TRBJ2-7 | . | TRBD1 | TRBV19 | TGTGCCAGCAGGGGGCCCGGGCCTTACGAGCAGTACTTC | CASRGPGPYEQYF
TRBJ1-5 | few | . | TRBV27 | TGTGCCAGCAGCCTGGACACGTATCAGCCCCAGCATTTT | CASSLDTYQPQHF
TRBJ2-3 | . | . | TRBV7-2 | TGTGCCAGCAGCTCCCAGGGTGCTAGCACAGATACGCAGTATTTT | CASSSQGASTDTQYF
TRBJ2-2 | . | TRBD2 | TRBV11-1 | TGTGCCAGCAGCTTTAGTCCAGGACTAGCGGCGCACCGGGAGCTGTTTTTT | CASSFSPGLAAHRELFF
TRBJ2-3 | . | . | TRBV5-5 | TGTGCCAGCAGCTTGACCTCGAGGAGGGGAGGAGATACGCAGTATTTT | CASSLTSRRGGDTQYF
TRBJ1-4 | . | . | TRBV27 | TGTGCCAGCAGTTCCCAGGCAACTAATGAAAAACTGTTTTTT | CASSSQATNEKLFF
TRBJ2-1 | . | . | TRBV4-1 | TGCGCCAGCAGCCGGACTAACGATGAGCAGTTCTTC | CASSRTNDEQFF
TRBJ1-1 | once | . | TRBV5-1 | TGCGCCAGCAGAGGGGGTCCGAACACTGAAGCTTTCTTT | CASRGGPNTEAFF
TRBJ1-2 | few | . | TRBV5-5 | TGTGCCAGCAGCCCTACAGACTATGGCTACACCTTC | CASSPTDYGYTF
TRBJ1-1 | once | TRBD1 | TRBV9 | TGTGCCAGCAGCGTAGAGGGACAGGGCGGGTTCGGGGCTTTCTTT | CASSVEGQGGFGAFF